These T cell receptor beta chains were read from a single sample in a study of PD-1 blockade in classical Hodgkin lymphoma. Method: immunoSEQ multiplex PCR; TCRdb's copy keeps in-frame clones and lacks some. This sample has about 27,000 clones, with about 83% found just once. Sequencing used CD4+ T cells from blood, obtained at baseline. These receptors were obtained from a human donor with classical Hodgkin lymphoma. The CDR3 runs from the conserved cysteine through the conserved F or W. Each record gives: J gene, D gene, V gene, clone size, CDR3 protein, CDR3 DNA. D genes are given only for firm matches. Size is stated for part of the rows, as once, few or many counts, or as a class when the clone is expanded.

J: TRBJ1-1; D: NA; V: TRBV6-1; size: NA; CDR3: CASNLAGSTEAFF; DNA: TGTGCCAGCAACCTCGCAGGGAGCACTGAAGCTTTCTTT
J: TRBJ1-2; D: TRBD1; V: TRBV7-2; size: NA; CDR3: CASSFGGQGARGYTF; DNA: TGTGCCAGCAGCTTTGGGGGACAGGGGGCGCGGGGCTACACCTTC
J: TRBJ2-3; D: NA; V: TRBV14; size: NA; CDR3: CASSLRPTLSTDTQYF; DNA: TGTGCCAGCAGCTTAAGACCGACACTCAGCACAGATACGCAGTATTTT
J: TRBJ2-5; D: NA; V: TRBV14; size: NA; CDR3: CASSRRQAGKGIETQYF; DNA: TGTGCCAGCAGCCGGAGACAGGCAGGGAAGGGGATCGAGACCCAGTACTTC
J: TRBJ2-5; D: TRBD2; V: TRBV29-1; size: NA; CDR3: CSVGSVAGGLRETQYF; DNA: TGCAGCGTTGGCTCTGTAGCGGGGGGCCTCCGAGAGACCCAGTACTTC
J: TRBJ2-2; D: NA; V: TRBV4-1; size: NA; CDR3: CASSQDYGELFF; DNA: TGCGCCAGCAGCCAAGATTACGGGGAGCTGTTTTTT
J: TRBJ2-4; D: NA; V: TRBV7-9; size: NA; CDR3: CASSLNDLAKNIQYF; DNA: TGTGCCAGCAGCTTAAATGACTTAGCCAAAAACATTCAGTACTTC
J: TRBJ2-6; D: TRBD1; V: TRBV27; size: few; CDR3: CASSHPQGAKFSGANVLTF; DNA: TGTGCCAGCAGCCATCCACAGGGGGCTAAATTCTCTGGGGCCAACGTCCTGACTTTC
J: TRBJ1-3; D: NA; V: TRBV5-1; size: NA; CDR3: CASSPAASLSGNTIYF; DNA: TGCGCCAGCAGCCCGGCGGCGAGCCTCTCTGGAAACACCATATATTTT
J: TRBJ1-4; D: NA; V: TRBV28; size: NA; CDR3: CASRTTATGKLFF; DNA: TGTGCCAGCAGGACAACAGCAACCGGAAAACTGTTTTTT
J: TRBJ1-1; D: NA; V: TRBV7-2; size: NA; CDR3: CASSLRGGTEAFF; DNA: TGTGCCAGCAGCCTCCGTGGGGGCACTGAAGCTTTCTTT
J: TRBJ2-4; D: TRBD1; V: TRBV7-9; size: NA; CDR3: CASSERRTGWDIQYF; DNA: TGTGCCAGCAGCGAGCGGAGGACAGGGTGGGACATTCAGTACTTC
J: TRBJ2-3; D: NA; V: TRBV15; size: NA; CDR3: CAVRDPKQTDTQYF; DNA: TGTGCCGTCCGGGACCCAAAGCAAACAGATACGCAGTATTTT
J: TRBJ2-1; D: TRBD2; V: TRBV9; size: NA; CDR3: CASSVAGGGNIEQFF; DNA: TGTGCCAGCAGCGTAGCGGGGGGGGGAAACATTGAGCAGTTCTTC
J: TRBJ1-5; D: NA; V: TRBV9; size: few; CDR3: CASSVLPSNQPQHF; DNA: TGTGCCAGCAGCGTTCTCCCAAGCAATCAGCCCCAGCATTTT
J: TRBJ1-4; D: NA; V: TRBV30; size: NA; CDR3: CAWSVVGSGKLFF; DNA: TGTGCCTGGAGCGTTGTGGGGTCCGGAAAACTGTTTTTT
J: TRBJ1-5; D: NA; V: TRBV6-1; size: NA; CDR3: CASSERDSNQPQHF; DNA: TGTGCCAGCAGTGAACGGGATAGCAATCAGCCCCAGCATTTT
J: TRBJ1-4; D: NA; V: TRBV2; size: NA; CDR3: CASRGFRVGTNEKLFF; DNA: TGTGCCAGCAGGGGGTTTCGGGTAGGAACTAATGAAAAACTGTTTTTT
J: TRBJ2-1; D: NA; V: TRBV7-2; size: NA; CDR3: CASSFPGSYNEQFF; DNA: TGTGCCAGCAGCTTCCCGGGGTCCTACAATGAGCAGTTCTTC
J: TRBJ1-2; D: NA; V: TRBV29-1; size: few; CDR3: CSVGEGSTGNYGYTF; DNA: TGCAGCGTTGGGGAGGGGTCGACAGGCAACTATGGCTACACCTTC
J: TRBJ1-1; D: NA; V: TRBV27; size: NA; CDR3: CASSPSGGYTEAFF; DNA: TGTGCCAGCAGTCCGTCCGGGGGTTACACTGAAGCTTTCTTT
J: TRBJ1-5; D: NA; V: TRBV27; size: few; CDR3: CASAVGDGFNQPQHF; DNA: TGTGCCAGCGCGGTCGGGGACGGCTTCAATCAGCCCCAGCATTTT
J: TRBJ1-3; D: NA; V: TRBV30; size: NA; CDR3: CGLEIGSGNTIYF; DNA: TGTGGCCTGGAAATCGGCTCTGGAAACACCATATATTTT
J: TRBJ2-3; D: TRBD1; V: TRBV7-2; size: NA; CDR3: CASSPGQALDTQYF; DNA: TGTGCCAGCAGCCCGGGACAGGCTCTAGATACGCAGTATTTT
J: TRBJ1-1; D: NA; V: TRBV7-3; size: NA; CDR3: CASSLFPIEGTEAFF; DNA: TGTGCCAGCAGCTTATTTCCTATAGAGGGTACTGAAGCTTTCTTT
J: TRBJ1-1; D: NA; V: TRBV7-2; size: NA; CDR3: CASSSRRDHTEAFF; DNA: TGTGCCAGCAGCTCAAGGCGGGATCACACTGAAGCTTTCTTT
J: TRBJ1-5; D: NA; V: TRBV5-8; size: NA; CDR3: CASSPKVVGNQPQHF; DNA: TGTGCCAGCAGCCCTAAGGTGGTGGGCAATCAGCCCCAGCATTTT
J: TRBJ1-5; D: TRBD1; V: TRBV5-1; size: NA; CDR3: CASSQGADQPQHF; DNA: TGCGCCAGCAGCCAGGGGGCGGATCAGCCCCAGCATTTT
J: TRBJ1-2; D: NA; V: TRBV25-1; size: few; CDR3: CASSELIDGYTF; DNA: TGTGCCAGCAGTGAATTAATAGACGGCTACACCTTC
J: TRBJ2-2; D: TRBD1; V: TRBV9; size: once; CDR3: CASSVLQGFGGELFF; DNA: TGTGCCAGCAGCGTCCTACAGGGGTTCGGCGGGGAGCTGTTTTTT
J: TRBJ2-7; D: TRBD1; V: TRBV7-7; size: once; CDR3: CASSPGPGGPWEQYF; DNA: TGTGCCAGCAGCCCCGGCCCAGGGGGCCCATGGGAGCAGTACTTC
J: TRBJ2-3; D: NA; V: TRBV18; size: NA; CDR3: CASSQVQENTQYF; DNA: TGTGCCAGCTCACAAGTCCAAGAAAATACGCAGTATTTT